These T cell receptor beta chains were read from a single sample in a study of Graves' ophthalmopathy and Graves' hyperthyroidism. TCRdb passed the multiplex PCR reads through MiXCR, listing each CDR3 protein once. The sample has over a million distinct CDR3 sequences; 35% to 40% are singletons. Input material: peripheral blood or thyroid tissue (not recorded which). These receptors were taken from an adult man with Graves' hyperthyroidism. The CDR3 runs from the conserved cysteine through the conserved F or W. The D gene is left open where the match is weak. Clone size is stated in some rows and not others, as once, few, many or a class when expanded.

j_gene: TRBJ2-2
d_gene: NA
abundance: many
v_gene: TRBV5-1
CDR3aa: CASNWDTGELFF
CDR3nt: TGCGCCAGCAACTGGGACACCGGGGAGCTGTTTTTT

j_gene: TRBJ1-5
d_gene: NA
abundance: few
v_gene: TRBV20-1
CDR3aa: CSARETEQPQHF
CDR3nt: TGCAGTGCTAGAGAGACGGAGCAGCCCCAGCATTTT

j_gene: TRBJ2-7
d_gene: NA
abundance: many
v_gene: TRBV25-1
CDR3aa: CASSEPGTYEQYF
CDR3nt: TGTGCCAGCAGTGAACCGGGGACCTACGAGCAGTACTTC

j_gene: TRBJ1-5
d_gene: NA
abundance: NA
v_gene: TRBV2
CDR3aa: CASSEGQGKGQPQHF
CDR3nt: TGTGCCAGCAGTGAGGGCCAGGGGAAGGGACAGCCCCAGCATTTT

j_gene: TRBJ2-7
d_gene: TRBD1
abundance: many
v_gene: TRBV20-1
CDR3aa: CSANTGEFSYEQYF
CDR3nt: TGCAGTGCTAACACAGGGGAATTTTCCTACGAGCAGTACTTC

j_gene: TRBJ1-1
d_gene: NA
abundance: few
v_gene: TRBV29-1
CDR3aa: CSLVWTNTEAFF
CDR3nt: TGCAGCTTAGTGTGGACGAACACTGAAGCTTTCTTT

j_gene: TRBJ1-4
d_gene: NA
abundance: NA
v_gene: TRBV15
CDR3aa: CATSTARDNGSRF
CDR3nt: TGTGCCACCAGCACAGCGCGGGACAACGGTTCCCGTTTT

j_gene: TRBJ2-6
d_gene: NA
abundance: once
v_gene: TRBV29-1
CDR3aa: CSVDTDNVLTF
CDR3nt: TGCAGCGTCGATACAGATAACGTCCTGACTTTC

j_gene: TRBJ1-1
d_gene: NA
abundance: many
v_gene: TRBV7-9
CDR3aa: CASSPVAREMNTEAFF
CDR3nt: TGTGCCAGCAGCCCAGTCGCCCGGGAGATGAACACTGAAGCTTTCTTT

j_gene: TRBJ2-7
d_gene: NA
abundance: few
v_gene: TRBV6-5
CDR3aa: CASSSRKDRYSSYEQYF
CDR3nt: TGTGCCAGCAGTTCTCGGAAGGACAGATACAGCTCCTACGAGCAGTACTTC

j_gene: TRBJ2-5
d_gene: NA
abundance: NA
v_gene: TRBV11-2
CDR3aa: CASSHNLAQETQYF
CDR3nt: TGTGCCAGCAGCCACAATCTAGCGCAAGAGACCCAGTACTTC

j_gene: TRBJ2-7
d_gene: NA
abundance: many
v_gene: TRBV7-9
CDR3aa: CASSLFIGGEQYF
CDR3nt: TGTGCCAGCAGCTTATTTATCGGAGGGGAGCAGTACTTC

j_gene: TRBJ2-7
d_gene: TRBD1
abundance: NA
v_gene: TRBV11-2
CDR3aa: CASSLDRQGYTYEQYF
CDR3nt: TGTGCCAGCAGCTTAGATAGACAGGGTTACACCTACGAGCAGTACTTC

j_gene: TRBJ2-7
d_gene: NA
abundance: NA
v_gene: TRBV20-1
CDR3aa: CSAKGGQHYEQYF
CDR3nt: TGCAGTGCTAAGGGGGGACAGCACTACGAGCAGTACTTC